The clone carrying this TCR beta chain was picked up one time. This sample is drawn from a study of blood T cell repertoires in COVID-19. Study-level information: Researchers got acute and convalescent COVID-19 samples from the United States, Italy and Spain. PBMCs, B-cell-depleted T cells, or T cells provided the cDNA or gDNA that made up the material.

V lost 4 bases to trimming and J lost 2 bases, with 12 bases between them. Germline V gene data show CDR1 as LGHNA and CDR2 as YSLEER. The CDR3 is 15 amino acids. Per the authors' pipeline: It was from reference gene primer amplification that nucleated cell counts were estimated. TCRdb keeps only in-frame clones here, not all; method: immunoSEQ multiplex PCR. That table gives V, J and clone size, and the DNA gave D and trimming. This sample carries 110,000 to 150,000 clones, around 89% of them seen once, and the ten largest clones take roughly 2.9%. This receptor was taken from a man in his sixties with active or convalescent COVID-19. Sequencing was done on a sample of peripheral blood. J is TRBJ2-1 and V is TRBV4-3, with D possibly being TRBD2 (5 bases). The CDR3: CASSLARAAYNEQFF. The CDR3 DNA reads as TGCGCCAGCAGCCTAGCGCGAGCGGCCTACAATGAGCAGTTCTTC.